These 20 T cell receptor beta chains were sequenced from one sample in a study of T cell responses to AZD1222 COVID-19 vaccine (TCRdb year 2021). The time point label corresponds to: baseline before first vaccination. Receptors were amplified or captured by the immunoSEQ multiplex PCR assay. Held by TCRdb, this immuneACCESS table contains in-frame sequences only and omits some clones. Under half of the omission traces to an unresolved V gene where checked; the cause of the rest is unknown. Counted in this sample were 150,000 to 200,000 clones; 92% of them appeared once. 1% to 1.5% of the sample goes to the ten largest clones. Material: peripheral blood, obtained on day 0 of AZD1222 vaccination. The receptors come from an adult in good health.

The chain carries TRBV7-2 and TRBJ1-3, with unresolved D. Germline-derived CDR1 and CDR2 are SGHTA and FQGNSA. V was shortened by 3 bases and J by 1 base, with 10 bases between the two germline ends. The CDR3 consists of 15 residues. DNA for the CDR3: TGTGCCAGCAGCTTGGGGATTGGATCTGGAAACACCATATATTTT. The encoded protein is CASSLGIGSGNTIYF.

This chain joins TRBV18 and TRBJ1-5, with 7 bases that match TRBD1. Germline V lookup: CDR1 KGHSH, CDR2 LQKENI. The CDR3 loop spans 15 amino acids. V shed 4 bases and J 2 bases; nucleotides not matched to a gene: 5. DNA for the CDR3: TGTGCCAGCTCACGGAGTGGGACAGGCAATCAGCCCCAGCATTTT. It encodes CASSRSGTGNQPQHF.

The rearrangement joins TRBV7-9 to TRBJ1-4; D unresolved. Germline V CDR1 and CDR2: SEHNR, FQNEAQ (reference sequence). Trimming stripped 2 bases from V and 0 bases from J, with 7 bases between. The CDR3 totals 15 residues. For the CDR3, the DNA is TGTGCCAGCAGCTTAATGCCTGCAACTAATGAAAAACTGTTTTTT. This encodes CASSLMPATNEKLFF.

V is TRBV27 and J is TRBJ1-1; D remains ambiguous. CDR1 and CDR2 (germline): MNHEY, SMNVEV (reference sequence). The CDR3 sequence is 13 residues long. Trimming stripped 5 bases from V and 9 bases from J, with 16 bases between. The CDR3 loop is CASSPWTDAKAFF. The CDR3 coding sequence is TGTGCCAGCAGTCCCTGGACGGATGCTAAAGCTTTCTTT.

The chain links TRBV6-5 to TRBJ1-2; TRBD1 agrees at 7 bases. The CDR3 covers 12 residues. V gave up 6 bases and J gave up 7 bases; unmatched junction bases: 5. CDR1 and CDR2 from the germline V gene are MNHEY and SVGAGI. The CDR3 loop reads CASRSQGVGYTF. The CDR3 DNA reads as TGTGCCAGCAGGAGCCAGGGGGTTGGCTACACCTTC.

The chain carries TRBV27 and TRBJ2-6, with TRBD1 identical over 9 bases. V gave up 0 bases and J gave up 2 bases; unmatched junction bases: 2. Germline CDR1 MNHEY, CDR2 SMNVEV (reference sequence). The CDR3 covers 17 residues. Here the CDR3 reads CASSLSRQGAGANVLTF. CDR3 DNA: TGTGCCAGCAGTTTATCCAGACAGGGGGCTGGGGCCAACGTCCTGACTTTC. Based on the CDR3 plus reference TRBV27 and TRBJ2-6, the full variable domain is EAQVTQNPRYLITVTGKKLTVTCSQNMNHEYMSWYRQDPGLGLRQIYYSMNVEVTDKGDVPEGYKVSRKEKRNFPLILESPSPNQTSLYFCASSLSRQGAGANVLTFGAGSRLTVL.

CDR3 loop: CASTQTLGGHNEQFF. As DNA, the CDR3 is TGCGCCAGCACCCAAACGCTCGGCGGGCACAATGAGCAGTTCTTC. V and J are TRBV5-1 and TRBJ2-1; a possible D gene is TRBD2 (5 bases). Germline CDR1 is SGHRS and CDR2 is YFSETQ. This CDR3 is built from 15 residues. Between the trimmed V and J ends, which lost 6 bases and 5 bases, there was a span of 18 bases.

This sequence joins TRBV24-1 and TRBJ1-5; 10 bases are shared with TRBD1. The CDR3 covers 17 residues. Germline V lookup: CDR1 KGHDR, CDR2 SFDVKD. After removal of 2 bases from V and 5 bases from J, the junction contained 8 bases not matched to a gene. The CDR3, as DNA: TGTGCCACCAGTGATTCGCGGACAGGGGGTTATTATCAGCCCCAGCATTTT. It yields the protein CATSDSRTGGYYQPQHF.

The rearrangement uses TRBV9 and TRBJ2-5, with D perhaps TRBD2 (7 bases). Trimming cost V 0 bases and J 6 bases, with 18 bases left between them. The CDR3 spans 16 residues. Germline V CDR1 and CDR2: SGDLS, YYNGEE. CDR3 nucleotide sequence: TGTGCCAGCAGCGTAGCGGTCGGGGGGCTGAGAAAGACCCAGTACTTC. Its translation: CASSVAVGGLRKTQYF.

DNA for the CDR3: TGTGCCAGCGGATCTGAGGGGGAGTGGAAACTGTTTTTT. This codes for CASGSEGEWKLFF. V gene TRBV3-1 (or the pseudogene TRBV3-2) combines with J gene TRBJ1-4, with D perhaps matching TRBD1 (6 bases). The CDR3 extends over 13 amino acids. V lost 8 bases to trimming and J lost 11 bases, with 18 bases between them. The germline V gene has CDR1 LGHDT and CDR2 YNNKEL (reference sequence).

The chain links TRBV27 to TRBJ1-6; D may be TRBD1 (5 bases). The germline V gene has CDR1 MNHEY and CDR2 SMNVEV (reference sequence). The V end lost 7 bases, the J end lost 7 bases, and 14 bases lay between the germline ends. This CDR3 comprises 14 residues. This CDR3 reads CASNRQGPNSPLHF. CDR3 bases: TGTGCCAGCAACAGGCAGGGTCCAAATTCACCCCTCCACTTT.

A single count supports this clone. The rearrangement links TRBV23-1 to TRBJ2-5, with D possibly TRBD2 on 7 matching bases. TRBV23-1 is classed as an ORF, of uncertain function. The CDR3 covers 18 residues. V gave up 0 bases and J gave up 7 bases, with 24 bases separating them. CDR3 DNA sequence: TGCGCCAGCAGTCAATCGCCCCGGGGGGCGGGACTCCGAGGGACCCAGTACTTC. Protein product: CASSQSPRGAGLRGTQYF.

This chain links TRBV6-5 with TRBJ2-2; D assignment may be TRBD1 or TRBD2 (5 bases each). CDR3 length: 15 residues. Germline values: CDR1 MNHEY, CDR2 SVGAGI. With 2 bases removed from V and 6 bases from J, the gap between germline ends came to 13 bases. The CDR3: CASSYPTQGAGELFF. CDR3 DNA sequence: TGTGCCAGCAGTTACCCAACTCAGGGAGCCGGGGAGCTGTTTTTT.

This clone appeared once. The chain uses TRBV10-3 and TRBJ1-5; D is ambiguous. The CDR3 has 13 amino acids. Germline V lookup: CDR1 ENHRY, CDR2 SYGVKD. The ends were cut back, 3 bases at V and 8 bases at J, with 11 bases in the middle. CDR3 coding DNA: TGTGCCATCAGTGATGGAGGAAAGGAGCCCCAGCATTTT. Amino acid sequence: CAISDGGKEPQHF.

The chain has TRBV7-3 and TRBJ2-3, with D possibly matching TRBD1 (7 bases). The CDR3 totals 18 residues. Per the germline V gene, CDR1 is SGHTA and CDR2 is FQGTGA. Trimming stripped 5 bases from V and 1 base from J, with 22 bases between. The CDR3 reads CASSPTFPQGTGTDTQYF. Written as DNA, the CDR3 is TGTGCCAGCAGCCCCACTTTCCCACAGGGGACTGGCACAGATACGCAGTATTTT.

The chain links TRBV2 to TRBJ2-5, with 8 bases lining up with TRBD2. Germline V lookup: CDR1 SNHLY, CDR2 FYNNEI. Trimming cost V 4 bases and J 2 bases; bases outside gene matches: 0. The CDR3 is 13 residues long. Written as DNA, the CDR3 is TGTGCCAGCAGTGCTAGCGGGCAAGAGACCCAGTACTTC. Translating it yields CASSASGQETQYF.

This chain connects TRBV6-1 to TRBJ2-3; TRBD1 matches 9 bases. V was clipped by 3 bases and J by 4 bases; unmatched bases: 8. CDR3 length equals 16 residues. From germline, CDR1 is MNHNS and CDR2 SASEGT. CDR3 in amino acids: CASSDTGGAGADTQYF. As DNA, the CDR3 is TGTGCCAGCAGTGATACAGGGGGCGCTGGGGCAGATACGCAGTATTTT.

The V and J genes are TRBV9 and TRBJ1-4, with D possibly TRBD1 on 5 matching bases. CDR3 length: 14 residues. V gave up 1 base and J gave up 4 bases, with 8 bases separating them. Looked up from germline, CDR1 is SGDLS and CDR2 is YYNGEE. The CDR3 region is CASSVQGDNEKLFF. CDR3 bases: TGTGCCAGCAGCGTACAGGGAGATAATGAAAAACTGTTTTTT.

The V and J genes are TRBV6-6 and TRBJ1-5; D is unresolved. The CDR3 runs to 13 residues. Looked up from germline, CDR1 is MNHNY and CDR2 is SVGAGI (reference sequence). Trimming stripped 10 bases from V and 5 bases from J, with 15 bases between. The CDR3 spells CAILESGDQPQHF. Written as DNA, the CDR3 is TGTGCCATCCTGGAGTCTGGAGATCAGCCCCAGCATTTT.

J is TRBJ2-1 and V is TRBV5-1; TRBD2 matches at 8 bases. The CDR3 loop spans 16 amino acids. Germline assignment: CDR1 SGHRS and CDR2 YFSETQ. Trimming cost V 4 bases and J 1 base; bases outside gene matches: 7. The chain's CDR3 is CASSLALAGSYNEQFF. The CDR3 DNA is TGCGCCAGCAGCCTCGCCTTAGCGGGGTCCTACAATGAGCAGTTCTTC.